A single sample is the source of the 17 T cell receptor beta chains below, sequenced in a study of CD8+ T cells in alopecia areata. RNA was extracted and reverse transcribed into cDNA as the sequencing template. Profiling relied on immunoSEQ multiplex PCR, and the TCRdb table lists in-frame clones only, not all of them. The sample has 110,000 or so clones, about two fifths seen once; the top ten hold approximately 3.1%. Source material: CD4+ T cells sorted from blood. Source of these receptors: a human donor with alopecia areata.

The chain links TRBV9 to TRBJ1-2; no clear D gene. CDR3 length equals 10 residues. V lost 3 bases, J lost 5 bases, and 2 bases lay in between. Germline V gene lookup returns CDR1 SGDLS and CDR2 YYNGEE. CDR3 in amino acids: CASSGYGYTF. The CDR3 nucleotides are TGTGCCAGCAGCGGATATGGCTACACCTTC.

The chain links TRBV6-5 to TRBJ2-7; D perhaps matches TRBD2 (6 bases). V was clipped by 4 bases and J by 7 bases, with 8 bases between them. CDR1 and CDR2 from the germline V gene are MNHEY and SVGAGI. The CDR3 consists of 11 residues. The CDR3 is CASSSGGEQYF. CDR3 DNA: TGTGCCAGCAGTTCCGGGGGAGAGCAGTACTTC.

The chain joins TRBV29-1 to TRBJ2-1, with 8 bases aligning to TRBD2. Germline assignment: CDR1 SQVTM and CDR2 ANQGSEA. V trimming: 4 bases; J trimming: 12 bases; junction bases outside the gene matches: 14. The CDR3 contains 14 residues. CDR3 nucleotide sequence: TGCAGCGTTGGGTCTAGCGGGCTCTTCCAAGGGCAGTTCTTC. Its protein product is CSVGSSGLFQGQFF.

This clone was found a few times. This chain connects TRBV29-1 to TRBJ2-5, with D maybe TRBD2 (5 bases). This CDR3 has 14 amino acids. Looked up from germline, CDR1 is SQVTM and CDR2 is ANQGSEA. Trimming stripped 7 bases from V and 2 bases from J, with 17 bases between. This CDR3 is CSAALVGDQETQYF. The CDR3 nucleotides read TGCAGCGCCGCCCTAGTGGGAGATCAAGAGACCCAGTACTTC.

This rearrangement joins TRBV4-2 to TRBJ2-7, with 16 bases identical to TRBD2. Germline trimming cut 3 bases from V and 5 bases from J; bases unmatched to any gene: 4. This CDR3 has 16 residues. CDR1 LGHNA and CDR2 YNFKEQ come from the germline V gene. In DNA form, the CDR3 reads TGTGCCAGCAGCCACCTGGGACTAGCGGGGGGGAACGAGCAGTACTTC. The encoded protein is CASSHLGLAGGNEQYF.

The chain is built from TRBV30 and TRBJ2-5; a possible D gene is TRBD1 (6 bases). CDR3 length: 12 residues. Trimming pared 5 bases from V and 1 base from J, leaving 8 bases between. Looked up from germline, CDR1 is GTSNPN and CDR2 is SVGIG (reference sequence). In DNA, the CDR3 is TGTGCCTGGGGGACATCCCAAGAGACCCAGTACTTC. Its protein is CAWGTSQETQYF. The full variable domain, its missing parts supplied by reference TRBV30 and TRBJ2-5, is SQTIHQWPATLVQPVGSPLSLECTVEGTSNPNLYWYRQAAGRGLQLLFYSVGIGQISSEVPQNLSASRPQDRQFILSSKKLLLSDSGFYLCAWGTSQETQYFGPGTRLLVL.

J is TRBJ2-3 and V is TRBV7-2, with D maybe TRBD1 (5 bases). Trimming shortened V by 5 bases and J by 0 bases, and 12 bases separated the two germline ends. CDR1 is SGHTA and CDR2 is FQGNSA in the germline V gene. CDR3 size: 15 residues. The CDR3 DNA follows: TGTGCCAGCAGCCAGCAGGGTACTAGCACAGATACGCAGTATTTT. Translating gives CASSQQGTSTDTQYF.

J is TRBJ2-7 and V is TRBV28; D call uncertain. V lost 7 bases and J 3 bases, leaving 7 bases between the germline ends. CDR3 size: 11 residues. CDR1 and CDR2 from the germline V gene are MDHEN and SYDVKM. In DNA form, the CDR3 reads TGTGCCAGCACCCTGGACTACGAGCAGTACTTC. It encodes CASTLDYEQYF. The whole variable domain, remainder taken from reference TRBV28 and TRBJ2-7, is DVKVTQSSRYLVKRTGEKVFLECVQDMDHENMFWYRQDPGLGLRLIYFSYDVKMKEKGDIPEGYSVSREKKERFSLILESASTNQTSMYLCASTLDYEQYFGPGTRLTVT.

The V and J genes are TRBV2 and TRBJ2-6, with D possibly matching TRBD1 (5 bases). Trimming left V 5 bases short and J 2 bases short, with 13 bases between. The CDR3 has 16 residues. Germline CDR1 is SNHLY and CDR2 is FYNNEI. The CDR3 loop reads CASSPSSGTGANVLTF. The CDR3 DNA sequence: TGTGCCAGCAGTCCGTCCTCAGGGACTGGGGCCAACGTCCTGACTTTC.

This clone was seen a few times. The V and J genes are TRBV28 and TRBJ2-5; D remains ambiguous. V was shortened by 6 bases and J by 2 bases, with 7 bases between the two germline ends. This CDR3 spans 12 amino acids. Germline CDR1 is MDHEN and CDR2 is SYDVKM. CDR3 DNA sequence: TGTGCCAGCAGCCTGCGACAAGAGACCCAGTACTTC. Residues: CASSLRQETQYF.

In this sample, this clone turned up a few times. The chain couples TRBV29-1 to TRBJ2-1; TRBD1 matches at 8 bases. Germline assignment: CDR1 SQVTM and CDR2 ANQGSEA. J gave up 5 bases and V 6 bases, and 9 bases lay outside the gene matches. CDR3 length: 14 residues. As DNA, the CDR3 is TGCAGCGTCACCGGGACAGGCCTAAACAATGAGCAGTTCTTC. It is translated as CSVTGTGLNNEQFF.

The rearrangement joins TRBV30 to TRBJ2-3; D might be TRBD2 (7 bases). The CDR3 sequence is 14 residues long. Germline V gene sequence: CDR1 GTSNPN, CDR2 SVGIG (reference sequence). Trimming removed 0 bases at V and 4 bases at J, with 11 bases between. This CDR3 is CAWSVRRGPDTQYF. The CDR3 coding sequence is TGTGCCTGGAGTGTACGGCGGGGGCCAGATACGCAGTATTTT.

This clone was counted only a few times. This sequence joins TRBV28 and TRBJ2-7, with a possible D match to TRBD1 (5 bases). V was shortened by 2 bases and J by 5 bases, with 13 bases between the two germline ends. The germline CDR1 and CDR2 sequences are MDHEN and SYDVKM. This CDR3 is 14 amino acids long. The CDR3 spells CASSLPQGSDEQYF. CDR3 sequence (DNA): TGTGCCAGCAGTTTACCCCAGGGAAGCGACGAGCAGTACTTC.

The gene calls are TRBV27 and TRBJ2-7; the D gene is possibly TRBD1 (8 bases). Germline CDR1 and CDR2: MNHEY and SMNVEV (reference sequence). The CDR3 has 16 residues. V gave up 6 bases and J gave up 7 bases, with 25 bases separating them. CDR3 protein: CASSPGRVTGTGEQYF. The CDR3 nucleotides read TGTGCCAGCAGCCCGGGGAGGGTGACAGGGACAGGTGAGCAGTACTTC.

The chain uses TRBV23-1 and TRBJ1-2; no definite D call. TRBV23-1 is designated an ORF whose function remains uncertain. Trimming pared 9 bases from V and 3 bases from J, leaving 14 bases between. The length of the CDR3 is 13 residues. Here the CDR3 reads CARWKDIDYGYTF. DNA for the CDR3: TGCGCCAGGTGGAAAGACATCGACTATGGCTACACCTTC.

The chain is built from TRBV30 and TRBJ2-3, with no clear D. Trimming pared 0 bases from V and 3 bases from J, leaving 7 bases between. This CDR3 is built from 13 residues. The germline V gene encodes CDR1 GTSNPN and CDR2 SVGIG (reference sequence). CDR3 DNA: TGTGCCTGGAGTGTATGGGGAACAGATACGCAGTATTTT. This gives the protein CAWSVWGTDTQYF. Based on the CDR3 plus reference TRBV30 and TRBJ2-3, the full variable domain is SQTIHQWPATLVQPVGSPLSLECTVEGTSNPNLYWYRQAAGRGLQLLFYSVGIGQISSEVPQNLSASRPQDRQFILSSKKLLLSDSGFYLCAWSVWGTDTQYFGPGTRLTVL.

The chain carries TRBV7-2 and TRBJ2-5, with D perhaps matching TRBD2 (6 bases). The length of the CDR3 is 13 residues. Trimming shortened V by 3 bases and J by 4 bases, and 9 bases separated the two germline ends. CDR1 is SGHTA, CDR2 FQGNSA, per germline. The CDR3, as DNA: TGTGCCAGCAGCTTTAGCGGTGGAGAGACCCAGTACTTC. Translating gives CASSFSGGETQYF. The variable domain in full, completed from reference TRBV7-2 and TRBJ2-5, reads GAGVSQSPSNKVTEKGKDVELRCDPISGHTALYWYRQSLGQGLEFLIYFQGNSAPDKSGLPSDRFSAERTGGSVSTLTIQRTQQEDSAVYLCASSFSGGETQYFGPGTRLLVL.